The sequence of this TCR beta chain was determined in a study of blood T cell repertoires in COVID-19. The assay was immunoSEQ multiplex PCR, and TCRdb's table has in-frame clones only and misses some. Of about 310,000 clones listed, approximately 90% are singletons. The TCR comes from a woman aged 18-35 years who had recovered from COVID-19. Input material: PBMCs or T cells enriched from blood (not recorded which).

This CDR3 is CASSPPLDGGTEAFF. DNA of the CDR3: TGTGCCAGCTCACCACCTCTGGACGGGGGCACTGAAGCTTTCTTT. The chain employs TRBV18 and TRBJ1-1; D is perhaps TRBD1 (5 bases). Trimming removed 0 bases at V and 4 bases at J, with 12 bases between. The length of the CDR3 is 15 residues. Germline lookup yields CDR1 KGHSH and CDR2 LQKENI.